These T cell receptor beta chains were read from a single sample in a study of T-cell reconstitution after alpha-beta-depleted transplantation in children. TCRdb recomputed calls from the PCR reads with MiXCR, one row per CDR3 protein. Of 83,000 or so distinct CDR3 sequences in the sample, roughly 7.7% were seen once. The source was PBMCs from the stem cell graft donor, collected from the stem cell graft. These receptors were collected from a human donor who donated a stem cell graft to a child with congenital amegakaryocytic thrombocytopenia. Both conserved end residues are part of each CDR3. Fields, in order: J gene, CDR3 length, clone size, D gene, V gene, CDR3 DNA, CDR3 protein. The D gene is left open where the match is weak. Clone size is stated in some rows and not others, as once, few, many or a class when expanded.

TRBJ2-5 15 many - TRBV12-3/TRBV12-4 TGTGCCAGCAGTTTACTGGGGATGCTCCAAGAGACCCAGTACTTC CASSLLGMLQETQYF
TRBJ2-1 10 few - TRBV18 TGTGCCAGCTCAGGGGACGAGCAGTTCTTC CASSGDEQFF
TRBJ2-1 14 many TRBD2 TRBV5-1 TGCGCCAGCAGCTCCCAGCGGGGGGAGAATGAGCAGTTCTTC CASSSQRGENEQFF
TRBJ1-5 14 once TRBD1 TRBV28 TGTGCCAGCAGACAGACAGGGGGTATTAAACCCCAGCATTTT CASRQTGGIKPQHF
TRBJ2-5 16 many TRBD2 TRBV7-8 TGTGCCAGCAGCTTATCCGGGAGGGGGTTACAAGAGACCCAGTACTTC CASSLSGRGLQETQYF
TRBJ2-3 17 few - TRBV7-3 TGTGCCAGCAGCTTAACCGGCGCAGGGGGGGTGACAGATACGCAGTATTTT CASSLTGAGGVTDTQYF
TRBJ1-1 14 few TRBD1 TRBV12-3/TRBV12-4 TGTGCCAGCAGCGACAGGGGTCGGGACACTGAAGCTTTCTTT CASSDRGRDTEAFF
TRBJ2-7 13 many TRBD2 TRBV7-9 TGTGCCAGCAGCCAAGCGGGACCACAAGGGCAGTACTTC CASSQAGPQGQYF
TRBJ2-3 17 - - TRBV3-1 TGTGCCAGCAGCCTCTCAGTTGTCGACGGTAGCACAGATACGCAGTATTTT CASSLSVVDGSTDTQYF
TRBJ2-1 15 few TRBD2 TRBV24-1 TGTGCCACCAGTGTCCCTAGCGGGGGGGCATATGAGCAGTTCTTC CATSVPSGGAYEQFF
TRBJ2-5 15 many TRBD1 TRBV5-1 TGCGCCAGCAGCCTTCAGGGGGCCGTCCAAGAGACCCAGTACTTC CASSLQGAVQETQYF
TRBJ2-1 15 many - TRBV12-3/TRBV12-4 TGTGCCAGCAGTTCCGGGCCCAACTCCTACAATGAGCAGTTCTTC CASSSGPNSYNEQFF
TRBJ1-1 14 many - TRBV20-1 TGCAGTGCTCCTGGCGGGACGGGGAACACTGAAGCTTTCTTT CSAPGGTGNTEAFF
TRBJ2-7 13 many - TRBV28 TGTGCCAGCAGTTTATCAAGCTCCTACGAGCAGTACTTC CASSLSSSYEQYF
TRBJ2-1 15 many TRBD2 TRBV6-2/TRBV6-3 TGTGCCAGCAGTGGACTAGCGGGACCGAAGAATGAGCAGTTCTTC CASSGLAGPKNEQFF
TRBJ2-1 14 many - TRBV27 TGTGCCAGCAGTTTAGAAGGGGCCTACAATGAGCAGTTCTTC CASSLEGAYNEQFF
TRBJ2-5 16 many - TRBV7-2 TGTGCCAGCACCAAGGGGCGGGCTCTTACCAAAGAGACCCAGTACTTC CASTKGRALTKETQYF
TRBJ1-4 13 many - TRBV18 TGTGCCAGCTCTCAGGGGTCGGATGAAAAACTGTTTTTT CASSQGSDEKLFF
TRBJ1-6 14 - TRBD1 TRBV28 TGTGCCAGCAGACCAGACAGGGGCGGCTCACCCCTCCACTTT CASRPDRGGSPLHF
TRBJ2-1 15 - TRBD2 TRBV12-3/TRBV12-4 TGTGCCAGCAGTTTTACTAGCGGGGGAGGGTTTGAGCAGTTCTTC CASSFTSGGGFEQFF
TRBJ2-5 15 many TRBD2 TRBV6-5 TGTGCCAGCGTCAGGTGGGGGGGGAATGTAGAGACCCAGTACTTC CASVRWGGNVETQYF
TRBJ2-3 14 few TRBD2 TRBV20-1 TGCAGTGCTATAGGCGGGGGGGCTCGAGATACGCAGTATTTT CSAIGGGARDTQYF
TRBJ2-3 15 many TRBD1 TRBV20-1 TGCAGTGCTAGAGATCGAGGACAGGGCACAGATACGCAGTATTTT CSARDRGQGTDTQYF
TRBJ1-2 15 many - TRBV7-8 TGTGCCAGCAGCCCAGGGGCAGCGACTAACTATGGCTACACCTTC CASSPGAATNYGYTF
TRBJ2-1 17 many TRBD2 TRBV7-6 TGTGCCAGCAGCCCGAGCGCCGGCGGGAGCTCCTACAATGAGCAGTTCTTC CASSPSAGGSSYNEQFF
TRBJ2-1 15 many - TRBV12-3/TRBV12-4 TGTGCCAGCAGTTACGAGCGGACCTCCTACAATGAGCAGTTCTTC CASSYERTSYNEQFF
TRBJ1-2 12 many - TRBV20-1 TGCAGTGCATCAAGGACACTGGAGGGCTACACCTTC CSASRTLEGYTF
TRBJ2-1 14 few - TRBV29-1 TGCAGCGTTCTATTCAGGGCGGGTTACAATGAGCAGTTCTTC CSVLFRAGYNEQFF
TRBJ1-2 14 many TRBD1 TRBV9 TGTGCCAGCAGCGAGGGACAGGGGAACTATGGCTACACCTTC CASSEGQGNYGYTF
TRBJ1-5 13 many - TRBV20-1 TGCAGTGCTAGTCAGACAGCCAATCAGCCCCAGCATTTT CSASQTANQPQHF
TRBJ2-1 16 many TRBD2 TRBV10-3 TGTGCCATCAGGGAGCAGGGTGTTTCTAGCGGGGGGACTCAGTTCTTC CAIREQGVSSGGTQFF
TRBJ2-1 14 many TRBD2 TRBV7-3 TGTGCCAGCTCCAGGCTAGCGGGAGGGGATGAGCAGTTCTTC CASSRLAGGDEQFF
TRBJ1-1 11 many - TRBV19 TGTGCCACCGCTAGCAACGCTGAAGCTTTCTTT CATASNAEAFF
TRBJ2-1 15 many - TRBV6-2/TRBV6-3 TGTGCCAGCAGTAAACCCAGGTCGGGCTACAATGAGCAGTTCTTC CASSKPRSGYNEQFF
TRBJ2-1 14 many TRBD2 TRBV10-3 TGTGCCATCGGGGGACTAGCGGGAGGGAGTGAGCAGTTCTTC CAIGGLAGGSEQFF
TRBJ2-7 14 many TRBD2 TRBV4-1 TGCGCCAGCAGCCAAACGGGAGGCTCCTACGAGCAGTACTTC CASSQTGGSYEQYF
TRBJ1-1 15 - - TRBV7-2 TGTGCCAGCAGCTTTTATCCACAGATGAACACTGAAGCTTTCTTT CASSFYPQMNTEAFF
TRBJ2-3 14 many - TRBV27 TGTGCCAGCAGTTTACTGGCGGCCACAGATACGCAGTATTTT CASSLLAATDTQYF
TRBJ1-6 18 many TRBD1 TRBV27 TGTGCCAGCAGCACTCCCTCATTTCGGACAGGGGGGCAGACACCCCTCCACTTT CASSTPSFRTGGQTPLHF
TRBJ2-2 15 many TRBD1 TRBV30 TGTGCCTGGAGTGTGGGGGACAGGCAAACCGGGGAGCTGTTTTTT CAWSVGDRQTGELFF
TRBJ1-1 11 many - TRBV29-1 TGCAGCGTTGAGGGGAACACTGAAGCTTTCTTT CSVEGNTEAFF
TRBJ2-1 16 many TRBD2 TRBV5-1 TGCGCCAGCAGCTTGCTTTCTAGCGGCTCCTACAATGAGCAGTTCTTC CASSLLSSGSYNEQFF
TRBJ2-6 17 many - TRBV4-2 TGTGCCAGCAGCCGCCGGGTAGAAATCTCTGGGGCCAACGTCCTGACTTTC CASSRRVEISGANVLTF
TRBJ2-1 12 many - TRBV12-3/TRBV12-4 TGTGCCAGCAGTTTGGTAGAGACTGGGCAGTTCTTC CASSLVETGQFF
TRBJ2-5 13 many - TRBV3-1 TGTGCCAGCAGCCAAGAGCCTAAAGAGACCCAGTACTTC CASSQEPKETQYF
TRBJ2-1 13 - - TRBV2 TGTGCCAGCACAAAGGGGCGGTACAATGAGCAGTTCTTC CASTKGRYNEQFF
TRBJ2-3 17 many TRBD2 TRBV20-1 TGCAGTGCTATTGCCGCTTTTACTAGCGGCGGCACAGATACGCAGTATTTT CSAIAAFTSGGTDTQYF
TRBJ2-2 14 many - TRBV5-1 TGCGCCAGCAGCTTGTTGATGAACACCGGGGAGCTGTTTTTT CASSLLMNTGELFF
TRBJ2-2 12 many - TRBV12-3/TRBV12-4 TGTGCCATATCAGAGAACACCGGGGAGCTGTTTTTT CAISENTGELFF
TRBJ2-2 17 many - TRBV15 TGTGCCACCAGCAGAGATCTTCCCCCATCCGGAGCCGGGGAGCTGTTTTTT CATSRDLPPSGAGELFF
TRBJ1-5 14 - TRBD1 TRBV20-1 TGCAGTGCGGGGGGACAGGCCCAAGGAAAGCCCCAGCATTTT CSAGGQAQGKPQHF